This T cell receptor beta chain was identified in a study of vaccination effects on CD4 cells after COVID-19. The repertoire was sequenced with immunoSEQ multiplex PCR; TCRdb's copy has only in-frame clones and lacks some. The sample shows fewer than 75,000 clones, nearly 80% of them seen only once. In regard to this clone: Its specificity is not known.

Culture lasted about 10 days before CD4+ T cell isolation. Participants were given two doses of BNT162b2 or mRNA-1273 vaccine. Germline loops: CDR1 LGHDT, CDR2 YNNKEL (reference sequence). V was clipped by 0 bases and J by 7 bases, with 16 bases between them. The CDR3 contains 16 residues. The J gene is TRBJ2-1, the V gene TRBV3-1 (or the pseudogene TRBV3-2); perhaps TRBD2 as D (5 bases). The TCR sequence derives from a human donor who received a COVID-19 vaccine. The starting material was CD4+ T cells from PBMCs cultured without peptide, obtained after COVID-19 vaccination. CDR3 sequence: CASSQDGSSSGNEQFF. The DNA for the CDR3 is TGTGCCAGCAGCCAAGATGGGTCTAGCTCTGGGAATGAGCAGTTCTTC.